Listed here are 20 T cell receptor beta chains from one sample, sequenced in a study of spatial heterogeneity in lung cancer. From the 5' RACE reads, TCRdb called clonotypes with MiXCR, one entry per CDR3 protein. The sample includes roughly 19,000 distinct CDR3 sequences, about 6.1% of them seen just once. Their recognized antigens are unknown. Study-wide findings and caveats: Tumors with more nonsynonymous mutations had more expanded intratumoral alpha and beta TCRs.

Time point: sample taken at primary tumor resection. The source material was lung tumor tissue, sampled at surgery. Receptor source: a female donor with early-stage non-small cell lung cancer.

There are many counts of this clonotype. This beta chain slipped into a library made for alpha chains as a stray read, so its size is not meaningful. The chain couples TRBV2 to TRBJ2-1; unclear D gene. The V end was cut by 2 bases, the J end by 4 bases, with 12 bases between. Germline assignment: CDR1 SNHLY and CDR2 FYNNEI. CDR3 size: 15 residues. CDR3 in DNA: TGTGCCAGCAGTGAAATCCGTGGCAGGTACAATGAGCAGTTCTTC. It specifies CASSEIRGRYNEQFF.

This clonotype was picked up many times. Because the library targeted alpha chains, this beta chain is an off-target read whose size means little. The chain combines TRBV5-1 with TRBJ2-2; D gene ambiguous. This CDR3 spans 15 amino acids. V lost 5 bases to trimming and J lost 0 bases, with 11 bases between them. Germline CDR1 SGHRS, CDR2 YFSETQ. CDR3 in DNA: TGCGCCAGCAGGACCTCTTCGTCGAACACCGGGGAGCTGTTTTTT. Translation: CASRTSSSNTGELFF.

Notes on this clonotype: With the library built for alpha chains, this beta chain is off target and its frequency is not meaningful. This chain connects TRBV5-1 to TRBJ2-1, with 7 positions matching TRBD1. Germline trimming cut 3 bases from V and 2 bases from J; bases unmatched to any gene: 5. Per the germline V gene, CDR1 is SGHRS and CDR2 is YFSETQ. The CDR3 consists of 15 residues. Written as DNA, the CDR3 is TGCGCCAGCAGCTCAGGGGGATTTACCTACAATGAGCAGTTCTTC. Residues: CASSSGGFTYNEQFF.

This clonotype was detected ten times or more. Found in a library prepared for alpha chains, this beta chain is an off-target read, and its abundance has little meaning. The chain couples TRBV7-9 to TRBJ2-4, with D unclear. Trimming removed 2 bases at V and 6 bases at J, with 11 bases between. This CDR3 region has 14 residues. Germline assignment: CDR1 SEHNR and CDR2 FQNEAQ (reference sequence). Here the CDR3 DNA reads TGTGCCAGCAGCTTACCCCGGTCCGTAAACATTCAGTACTTC. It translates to CASSLPRSVNIQYF.

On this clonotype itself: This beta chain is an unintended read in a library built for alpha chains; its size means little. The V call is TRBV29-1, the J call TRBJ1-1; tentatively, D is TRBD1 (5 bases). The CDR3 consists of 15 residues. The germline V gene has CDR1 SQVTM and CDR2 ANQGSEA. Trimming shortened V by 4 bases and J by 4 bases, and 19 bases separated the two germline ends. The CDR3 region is CSVAPGWGMITEAFF. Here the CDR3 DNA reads TGCAGCGTTGCCCCGGGATGGGGGATGATCACTGAAGCTTTCTTT.

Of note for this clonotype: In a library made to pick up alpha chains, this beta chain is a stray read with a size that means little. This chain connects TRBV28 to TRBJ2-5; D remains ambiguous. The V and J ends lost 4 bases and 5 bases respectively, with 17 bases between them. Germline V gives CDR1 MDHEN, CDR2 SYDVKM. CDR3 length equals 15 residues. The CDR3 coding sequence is TGTGCCAGCAGTTCAAATGTAAAGGCGAGGGAGACCCAGTACTTC. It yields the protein CASSSNVKARETQYF.

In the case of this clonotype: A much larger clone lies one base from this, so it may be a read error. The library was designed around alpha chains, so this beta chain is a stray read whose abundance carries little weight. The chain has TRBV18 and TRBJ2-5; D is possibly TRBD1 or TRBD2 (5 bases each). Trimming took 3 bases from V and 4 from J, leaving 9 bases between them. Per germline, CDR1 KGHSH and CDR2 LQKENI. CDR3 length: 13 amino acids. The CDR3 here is CASSPGPTETQYF. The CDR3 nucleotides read TGTGCCAGCTCACCGGGACCGACAGAGACCCAGTACTTC.

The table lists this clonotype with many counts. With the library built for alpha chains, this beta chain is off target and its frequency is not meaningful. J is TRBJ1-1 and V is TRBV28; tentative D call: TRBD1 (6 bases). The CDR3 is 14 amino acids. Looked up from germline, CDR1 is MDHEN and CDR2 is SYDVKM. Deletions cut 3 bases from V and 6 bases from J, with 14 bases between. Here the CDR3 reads CASSFGGRGAEAFF. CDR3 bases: TGTGCCAGCAGTTTCGGGGGCAGGGGTGCTGAAGCTTTCTTT.

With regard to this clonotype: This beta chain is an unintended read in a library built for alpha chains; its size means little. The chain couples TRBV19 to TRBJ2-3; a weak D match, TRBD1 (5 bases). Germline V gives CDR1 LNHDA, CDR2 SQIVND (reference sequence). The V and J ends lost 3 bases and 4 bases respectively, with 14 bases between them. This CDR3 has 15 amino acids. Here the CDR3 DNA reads TGTGCCAGTAGTATGACAGTCCGCCTAGCAGATACGCAGTATTTT. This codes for CASSMTVRLADTQYF.

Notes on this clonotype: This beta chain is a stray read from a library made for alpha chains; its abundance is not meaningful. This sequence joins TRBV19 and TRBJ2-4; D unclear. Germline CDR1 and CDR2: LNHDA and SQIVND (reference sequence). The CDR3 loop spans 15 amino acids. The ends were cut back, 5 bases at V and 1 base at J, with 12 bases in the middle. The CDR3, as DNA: TGTGCCAGTAGTTGGACCTACGGGGCCAAAAACATTCAGTACTTC. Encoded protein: CASSWTYGAKNIQYF.

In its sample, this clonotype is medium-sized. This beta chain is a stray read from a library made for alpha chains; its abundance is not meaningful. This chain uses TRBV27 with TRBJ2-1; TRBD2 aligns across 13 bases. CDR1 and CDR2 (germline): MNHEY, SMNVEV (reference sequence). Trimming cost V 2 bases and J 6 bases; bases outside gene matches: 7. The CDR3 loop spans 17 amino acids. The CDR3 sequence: CASSLRTSGRPGNEQFF. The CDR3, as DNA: TGTGCCAGCAGTTTACGGACTAGCGGGAGACCCGGCAATGAGCAGTTCTTC.

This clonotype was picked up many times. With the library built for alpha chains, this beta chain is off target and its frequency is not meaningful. DNA of the CDR3: TGTGCCAGCAGCGGTACAGGGGAGGGCGAGCAGTACTTC. Translated: CASSGTGEGEQYF. The V call is TRBV9, the J call TRBJ2-7; D might be TRBD1 or TRBD2, each matching 7 bases. Germline V gives CDR1 SGDLS, CDR2 YYNGEE. Trimming shortened V by 3 bases and J by 6 bases, and 13 bases separated the two germline ends. The CDR3 sequence is 13 residues long.

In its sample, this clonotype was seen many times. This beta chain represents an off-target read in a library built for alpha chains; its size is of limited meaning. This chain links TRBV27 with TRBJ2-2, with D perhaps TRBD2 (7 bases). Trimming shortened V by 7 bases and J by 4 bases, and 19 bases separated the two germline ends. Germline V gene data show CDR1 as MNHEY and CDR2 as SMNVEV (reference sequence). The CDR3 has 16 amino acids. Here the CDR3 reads CASTLMGGASTGELFF. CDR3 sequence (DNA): TGTGCCAGCACCTTAATGGGGGGGGCTAGCACCGGGGAGCTGTTTTTT.

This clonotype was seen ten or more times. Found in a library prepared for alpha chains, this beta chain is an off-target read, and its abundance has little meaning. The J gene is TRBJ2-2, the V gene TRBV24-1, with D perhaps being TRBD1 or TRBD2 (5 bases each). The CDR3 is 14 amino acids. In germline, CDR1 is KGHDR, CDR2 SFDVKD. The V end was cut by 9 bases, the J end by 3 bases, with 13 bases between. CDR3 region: CATRRGRDTGELFF. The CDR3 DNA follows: TGTGCCACCCGCCGGGGCAGAGACACCGGGGAGCTGTTTTTT.

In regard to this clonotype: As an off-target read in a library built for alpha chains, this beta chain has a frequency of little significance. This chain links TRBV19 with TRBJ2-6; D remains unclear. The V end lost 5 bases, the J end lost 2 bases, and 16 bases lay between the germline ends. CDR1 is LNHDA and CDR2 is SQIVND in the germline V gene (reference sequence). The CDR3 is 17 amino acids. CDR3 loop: CASSSDPGHTGANVLTF. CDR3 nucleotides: TGTGCCAGTAGTTCCGACCCAGGCCATACTGGGGCCAACGTCCTGACTTTC.

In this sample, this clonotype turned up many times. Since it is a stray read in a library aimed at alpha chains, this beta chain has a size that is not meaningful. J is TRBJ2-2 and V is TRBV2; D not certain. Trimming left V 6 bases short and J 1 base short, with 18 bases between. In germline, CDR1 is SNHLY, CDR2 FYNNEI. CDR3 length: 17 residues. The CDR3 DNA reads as TGTGCCAGCAGGGGTCTAAGACTCAGAAGGAACACCGGGGAGCTGTTTTTT. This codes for CASRGLRLRRNTGELFF.

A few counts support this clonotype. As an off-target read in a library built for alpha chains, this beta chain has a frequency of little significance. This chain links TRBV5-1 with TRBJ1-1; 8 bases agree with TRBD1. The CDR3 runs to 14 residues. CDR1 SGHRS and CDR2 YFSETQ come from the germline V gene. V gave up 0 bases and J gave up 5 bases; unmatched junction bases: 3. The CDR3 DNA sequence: TGCGCCAGCAGCTTGGGACAGGGGATGACTGAAGCTTTCTTT. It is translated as CASSLGQGMTEAFF. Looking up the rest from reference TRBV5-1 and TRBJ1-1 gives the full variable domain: KAGVTQTPRYLIKTRGQQVTLSCSPISGHRSVSWYQQTPGQGLQFLFEYFSETQRNKGNFPGRFSGRQFSNSRSEMNVSTLELGDSALYLCASSLGQGMTEAFFGQGTRLTVV.

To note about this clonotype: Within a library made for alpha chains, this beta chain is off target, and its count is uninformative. CDR3 region: CASSLFGDRWSNEQFF. CDR3 in DNA: TGTGCCAGCAGCCTTTTCGGGGACAGGTGGTCCAATGAGCAGTTCTTC. The chain uses TRBV27 and TRBJ2-1, with TRBD1 identical over 8 bases. CDR1 and CDR2 from the germline V gene are MNHEY and SMNVEV (reference sequence). The CDR3 totals 16 residues. V lost 6 bases to trimming and J lost 6 bases; unmatched junction nucleotides: 13.

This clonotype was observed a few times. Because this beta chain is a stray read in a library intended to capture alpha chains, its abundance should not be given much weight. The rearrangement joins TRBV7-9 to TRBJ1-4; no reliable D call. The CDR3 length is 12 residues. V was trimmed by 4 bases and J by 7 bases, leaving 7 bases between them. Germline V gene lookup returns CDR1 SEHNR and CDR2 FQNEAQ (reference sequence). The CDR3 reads CASSYVGEKLFF. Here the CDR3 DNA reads TGTGCCAGCAGCTACGTCGGTGAAAAACTGTTTTTT.

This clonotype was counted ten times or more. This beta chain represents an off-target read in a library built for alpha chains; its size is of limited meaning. CDR3 sequence: CASSLSQETQYF. CDR3 sequence (DNA): TGTGCCAGCTCACTATCCCAAGAGACCCAGTACTTC. This chain joins TRBV18 and TRBJ2-5; no definite D call. This CDR3 region has 12 residues. Germline V gene data show CDR1 as KGHSH and CDR2 as LQKENI. V was clipped by 4 bases and J by 1 base, with 4 bases between them.